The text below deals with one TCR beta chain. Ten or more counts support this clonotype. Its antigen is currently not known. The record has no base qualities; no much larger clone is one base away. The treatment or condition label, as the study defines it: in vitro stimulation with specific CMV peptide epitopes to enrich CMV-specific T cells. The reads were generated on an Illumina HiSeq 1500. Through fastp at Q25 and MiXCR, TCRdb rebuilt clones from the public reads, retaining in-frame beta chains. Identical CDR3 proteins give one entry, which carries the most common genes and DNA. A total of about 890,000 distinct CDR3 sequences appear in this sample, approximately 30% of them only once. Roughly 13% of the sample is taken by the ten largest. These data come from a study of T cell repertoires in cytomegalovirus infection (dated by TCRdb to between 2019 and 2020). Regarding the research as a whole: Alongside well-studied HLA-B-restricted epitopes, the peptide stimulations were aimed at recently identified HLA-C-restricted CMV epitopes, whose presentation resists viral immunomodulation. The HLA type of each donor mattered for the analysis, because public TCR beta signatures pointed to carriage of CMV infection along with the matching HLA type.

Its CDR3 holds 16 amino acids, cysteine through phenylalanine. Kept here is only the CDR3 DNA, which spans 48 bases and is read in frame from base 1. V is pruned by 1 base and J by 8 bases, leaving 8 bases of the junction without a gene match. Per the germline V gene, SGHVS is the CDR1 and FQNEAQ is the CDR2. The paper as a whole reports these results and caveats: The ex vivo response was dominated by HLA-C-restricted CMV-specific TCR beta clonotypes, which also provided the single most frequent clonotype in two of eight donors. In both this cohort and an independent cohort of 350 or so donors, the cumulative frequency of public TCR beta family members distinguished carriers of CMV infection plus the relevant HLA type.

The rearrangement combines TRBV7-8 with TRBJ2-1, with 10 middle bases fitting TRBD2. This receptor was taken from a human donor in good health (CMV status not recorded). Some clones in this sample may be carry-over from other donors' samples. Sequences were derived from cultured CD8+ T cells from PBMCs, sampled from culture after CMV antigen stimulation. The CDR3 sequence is CASSLGTAGGPYEQFF. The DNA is TGTGCCAGCAGCTTAGGTACAGCGGGGGGGCCCTATGAGCAGTTCTTC.